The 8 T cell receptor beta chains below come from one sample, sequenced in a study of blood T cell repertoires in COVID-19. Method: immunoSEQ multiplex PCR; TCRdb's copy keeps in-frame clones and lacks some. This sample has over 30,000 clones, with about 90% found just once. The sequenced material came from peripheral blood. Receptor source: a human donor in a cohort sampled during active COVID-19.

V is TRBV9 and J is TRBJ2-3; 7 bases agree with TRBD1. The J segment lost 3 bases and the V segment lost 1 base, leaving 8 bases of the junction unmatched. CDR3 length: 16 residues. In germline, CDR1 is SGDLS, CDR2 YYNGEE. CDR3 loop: CASSVLGTAVTDTQYF. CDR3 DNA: TGTGCCAGCAGCGTACTCGGGACAGCCGTGACAGATACGCAGTATTTT.

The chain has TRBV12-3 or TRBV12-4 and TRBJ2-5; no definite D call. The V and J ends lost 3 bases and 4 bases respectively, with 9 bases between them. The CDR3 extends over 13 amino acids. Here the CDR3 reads CASSLAERETQYF. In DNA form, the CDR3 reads TGTGCCAGCAGTTTGGCGGAGAGAGAGACCCAGTACTTC.

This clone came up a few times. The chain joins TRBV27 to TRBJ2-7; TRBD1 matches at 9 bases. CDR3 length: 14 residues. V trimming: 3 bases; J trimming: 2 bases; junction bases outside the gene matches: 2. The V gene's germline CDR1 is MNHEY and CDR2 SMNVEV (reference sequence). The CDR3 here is CASSFRQGAYEQYF. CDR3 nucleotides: TGTGCCAGCAGTTTCCGACAGGGGGCCTACGAGCAGTACTTC.

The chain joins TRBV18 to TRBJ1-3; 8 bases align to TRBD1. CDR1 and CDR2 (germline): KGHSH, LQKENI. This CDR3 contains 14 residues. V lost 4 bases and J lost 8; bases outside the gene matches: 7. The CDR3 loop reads CASSRTGKGDTIYF. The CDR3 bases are TGTGCCAGCTCACGGACAGGGAAGGGTGACACCATATATTTT.

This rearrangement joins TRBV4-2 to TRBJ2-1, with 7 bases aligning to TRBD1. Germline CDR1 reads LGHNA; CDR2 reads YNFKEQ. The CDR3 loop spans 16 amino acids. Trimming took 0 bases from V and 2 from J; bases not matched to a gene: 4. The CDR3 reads CASSQDIGGPYNEQFF. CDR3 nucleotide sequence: TGTGCCAGCAGCCAAGATATAGGGGGCCCCTACAATGAGCAGTTCTTC.

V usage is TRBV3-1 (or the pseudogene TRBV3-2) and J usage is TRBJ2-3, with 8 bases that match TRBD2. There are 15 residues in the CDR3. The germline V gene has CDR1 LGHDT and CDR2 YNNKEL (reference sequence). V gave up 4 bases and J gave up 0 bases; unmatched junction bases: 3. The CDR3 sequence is CASSPLAGSTDTQYF. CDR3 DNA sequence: TGTGCCAGCAGCCCCCTAGCGGGTAGCACAGATACGCAGTATTTT.

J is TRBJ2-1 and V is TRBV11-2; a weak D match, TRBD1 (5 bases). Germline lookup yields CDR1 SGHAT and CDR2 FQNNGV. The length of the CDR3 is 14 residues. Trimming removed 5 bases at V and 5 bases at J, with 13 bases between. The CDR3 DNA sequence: TGTGCCAGCAGCCGAAATGCAGGGAACAATGAGCAGTTCTTC. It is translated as CASSRNAGNNEQFF.

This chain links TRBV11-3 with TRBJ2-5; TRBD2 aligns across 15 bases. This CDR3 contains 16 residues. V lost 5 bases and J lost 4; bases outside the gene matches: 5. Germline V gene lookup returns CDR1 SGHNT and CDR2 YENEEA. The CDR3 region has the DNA TGTGCCAGCAGCGTACGGACTAGCGGGGGGGGAGAGACCCAGTACTTC. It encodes CASSVRTSGGGETQYF.